This TCR beta chain was identified in a study of beta chain features in type 1 diabetes. A word on this clone: What it binds is unknown.

Regarding the study as a whole: When Type 1 diabetes patients were examined, their TCRB CDR3s proved moderately but significantly shorter in all four CD4+ subsets.

The J segment lost 7 bases and the V segment lost 0 bases, leaving 5 bases of the junction unmatched. This CDR3 is built from 13 residues. Germline-derived CDR1 and CDR2 are GTSNPN and SVGIG (reference sequence). The isolated RNA, all of it, was reverse transcribed, so expressed TCRB transcripts were what got sequenced. Some clones are missing from TCRdb's copy, which holds only in-frame ones; the method was immunoSEQ multiplex PCR. The sample lists 100,000 to 150,000 clones, roughly 17% occurring once. This sequence was found in a man aged 18-30 years with type 1 diabetes. This chain uses TRBV30 with TRBJ1-1; 7 nucleotides agree with TRBD1. Sequenced sample: central memory CD4+ T cells from blood. The CDR3 DNA reads TGTGCCTGGAGTGTACCAGGGGGGGTTGAAGCTTTCTTT. Its protein is CAWSVPGGVEAFF.